This T cell receptor beta chain was identified in a study of blood T cells in healthy people across ages. Combining a sample-barcoded 5' primer with a J-beta primer mix, a second PCR ran for roughly 7 to 12 cycles. Each CDR3 protein gets one entry after TCRdb re-called the 5' RACE reads with MiXCR. Among some 760,000 distinct CDR3 sequences listed, roughly 25% were seen once. Donors were healthy Caucasian individuals from Russia aged about 6 to 90. The V gene end was trimmed by 2 bases and the J gene end by 13 bases; junction bases not matched to a gene: 3. Per germline, CDR1 SGHAT and CDR2 FQNNGV. This CDR3 has 11 residues. The sample holds a few counts of this clonotype. The data were also submitted as part of a second study, on T cells of mothers and their children. That source notes: Samples came from a few healthy Caucasian mothers and their six children. Researchers put all of the extracted RNA into cDNA synthesis, using roughly 1.5 ug per 15 ul. When mothers and children were related, their normalized repertoire overlap, which was always slightly higher, did not differ significantly from that of unrelated pairs.

The sample comprised blood. The clonotype comes from a boy under 18 in good health. The chain uses TRBV11-2 and TRBJ1-2; TRBD1 agrees at 8 bases. The CDR3 loop is CASSLQGAGTF. CDR3 bases: TGTGCCAGCAGCTTACAGGGGGCCGGCACCTTC.